The rows below give T cell receptor beta chains drawn from one sample of a study of lymphopenia after photon versus proton radiotherapy. The data were produced by immunoSEQ multiplex PCR, yet TCRdb's version contains in-frame clones alone and is incomplete. The sample shows some 17,000 clones, approximately 80% of them seen only once. Sequenced material: peripheral blood, taken from a patient treated with proton-based radiotherapy. The source is a man aged 65-85 years with pancreatic cancer. Each CDR3 is given with its conserved first and last residue. The D gene is left open where the match is weak. Only part of the rows carry a size: once, few, many, or a class if the clone is expanded.

v_gene,d_gene,abundance,j_gene,CDR3nt,CDR3aa
TRBV9,NA,NA,TRBJ2-3,TGTGCCAGCAGCGGCCCGGGGCAGGTCACAGATACGCAGTATTTT,CASSGPGQVTDTQYF
TRBV28,NA,NA,TRBJ1-5,TGTGCCAGCAGTTTCAGGCGGGACAATCAGCCCCAGCATTTT,CASSFRRDNQPQHF
TRBV6-5,TRBD2,once,TRBJ2-7,TGTGCCAGCAGTTACTCCTCCGGGACTATCCTACGTAAGCAGTACTTC,CASSYSSGTILRKQYF
TRBV12-5,NA,NA,TRBJ2-7,TGTGCTAGTGGTTTTACAGGGAACTCCTACGAGCAGTACTTC,CASGFTGNSYEQYF
TRBV5-8,TRBD1,NA,TRBJ2-7,TGTGCCAGCAGCTGGACCCGGGACAGGGCCGAGCAGTACTTC,CASSWTRDRAEQYF
TRBV29-1,TRBD1,once,TRBJ1-2,TGCAGCGTCTCAGACAGGGCTGTCTATGGCTACACCTTC,CSVSDRAVYGYTF
TRBV5-1,NA,NA,TRBJ2-1,TGCGCCAGCGGGGAAAGACCATCGGGAACCTACAATGAGCAATTCTTC,CASGERPSGTYNEQFF
TRBV4-2,NA,NA,TRBJ2-5,TGTGCCAGCAGCCAAGAAGTTGAGGGAGCATCCGAGACCCAGTACTTC,CASSQEVEGASETQYF
TRBV19,NA,NA,TRBJ1-6,TGTGCCAGTACTAACAAGGGGGATCGTTCACCCCTCCACTTT,CASTNKGDRSPLHF
TRBV11-2,NA,NA,TRBJ2-3,TGTGCCAGCAGCTTTGATGTGGGCCACCAGCGAGCGCAGTATTTT,CASSFDVGHQRAQYF
TRBV5-4,NA,NA,TRBJ2-7,TGTGCCAGCAGCTGGGGGGCGGAAAAGGGGTCCTACGAGCAGTACTTC,CASSWGAEKGSYEQYF
TRBV28,TRBD2,once,TRBJ2-7,TGTGCCAGCAGTTTGGGGACTAGCGGGACCTACGAGCAGTACTTC,CASSLGTSGTYEQYF
TRBV2,NA,NA,TRBJ1-1,TGTGCCAGCAGTGAGGCGGGCTTTGCCACTGAAGCTTTCTTT,CASSEAGFATEAFF
TRBV6-1,NA,NA,TRBJ1-3,TGTGCCAGTGAGGGAGGGTCGACTGGAAACACCATATATTTT,CASEGGSTGNTIYF
TRBV29-1,TRBD1,once,TRBJ2-7,TGCAGCGCCGGAAGGAGACAGGGCACGACGCACGAGCAGTACTTC,CSAGRRQGTTHEQYF
TRBV9,NA,once,TRBJ1-4,TGTGCCAGCAGCGGGAGTTATGCAACTAATGAAAAACTGTTTTTT,CASSGSYATNEKLFF
TRBV6-6,NA,NA,TRBJ1-1,TGTGCCAGCAGTTACTTGGAATACCTAGCTGAAGCTTTCTTT,CASSYLEYLAEAFF
TRBV5-1,NA,NA,TRBJ1-4,TGCGCCAGCAGCTTGGGTCATGGGGGCCTCGAAAAACTGTTTTTT,CASSLGHGGLEKLFF
TRBV19,NA,few,TRBJ1-2,TGTGCCAGTAGTCCAACCGGGATCAACTATGGCTACACCTTC,CASSPTGINYGYTF
TRBV5-1,TRBD1,NA,TRBJ1-1,TGCGCCAGCAGCCCCCGACAGGGGGACACTGAAGCTTTCTTT,CASSPRQGDTEAFF
TRBV5-4,NA,NA,TRBJ1-2,TGTGCCAGCAGCGTGATGCAGGGCTTTAGGGACTATGGCTACACCTTC,CASSVMQGFRDYGYTF
TRBV5-6,TRBD1,once,TRBJ1-4,TGTGCCAGCAGCTTAGGACAGGTAAAGGCTGCGCTGTTTTTT,CASSLGQVKAALFF
TRBV6-5,NA,NA,TRBJ2-5,TGTGCCAGCAGTTACACTGACCCGCCGGAGACCCAGTACTTC,CASSYTDPPETQYF
TRBV6-5,NA,NA,TRBJ1-4,TGTGCCAGCAGTTATGACAGGTTAAGGGAAAAACTGTTTTTT,CASSYDRLREKLFF
TRBV6-5,TRBD1,NA,TRBJ1-1,TGTGCCAGCAGTTACATTAGGACAGGGGGGAACACTGAAGCTTTCTTT,CASSYIRTGGNTEAFF
TRBV6-4,TRBD1,NA,TRBJ2-4,TGTGCCAGCAGTGACTCCCCAGGGGGCAGGGGCAAAAACATTCAGTACTTC,CASSDSPGGRGKNIQYF
TRBV10-3,TRBD1,NA,TRBJ1-4,TGTGCCATCAGTGAGTCGGACAGGGGGCAGTTCCTAGGTAAACTGTTTTTT,CAISESDRGQFLGKLFF
TRBV21-1,NA,few,TRBJ2-4,TGTGCCAGCAGCAAAGGGGACAGAAGAAGAGCCAAAAACATTCAGTACTTC,CASSKGDRRRAKNIQYF
TRBV14,NA,NA,TRBJ2-2,TGTGCCAGCAGCCAAGAAGGAGAGCCGACGAACACCGGGGAGCTGTTTTTT,CASSQEGEPTNTGELFF
TRBV7-9,NA,NA,TRBJ1-5,TGTGCCAGCAGTCTCGACAGGATAAATCAGCCCCAGCATTTT,CASSLDRINQPQHF
TRBV19,NA,once,TRBJ2-1,TGTGCCAGTAGTATTTGGGGGGCTGGTAGCTCCTACAATGAGCAGTTCTTC,CASSIWGAGSSYNEQFF